These 21 T cell receptor beta chains came from one sample sequenced in a study of graft-versus-host responses after intestinal transplantation (dated by TCRdb to about 2021). Antigens of these TCRs are unknown. What the time point label conveys for this sample: cells obtained before transplantation from donor or recipient. The library came from the immunoSEQ multiplex PCR assay. This immuneACCESS table, as held by TCRdb, lists in-frame sequences with V and J called but not all clones. Of the missing ones, under half trace to an unresolved V gene in checked studies; the others have no known cause. Present in this sample are tens of thousands of clones, more than 85% of which were seen just once. The ten largest clones capture about 0.45% of the sample. The sample in question was unstimulated CD8+ T cells sorted from spleen or lymph node cells, obtained before intestinal transplant. These receptors all come from a human donor who received an intestinal transplant.

The chain joins TRBV4-3 to TRBJ2-3; D call uncertain. Trimming cost V 4 bases and J 1 base, with 15 bases left between them. Germline CDR1 reads LGHNA; CDR2 reads YSLEER. This CDR3 spans 16 amino acids. CDR3 in DNA: TGCGCCAGCAGCCGAACGTGGCGGTGGGGCACAGATACGCAGTATTTT. The encoded protein is CASSRTWRWGTDTQYF.

The rearrangement uses TRBV30 and TRBJ1-1; D unresolved. Trimming left V 5 bases short and J 7 bases short, with 14 bases between. Germline lookup yields CDR1 GTSNPN and CDR2 SVGIG (reference sequence). The length of the CDR3 is 12 residues. In DNA form, the CDR3 reads TGTGCCTGGTCGATGTGGGGAGGTGAAGCTTTCTTT. This codes for CAWSMWGGEAFF.

The chain carries TRBV6-1 and TRBJ2-7; TRBD1 aligns across 9 bases. Per germline, CDR1 MNHNS and CDR2 SASEGT. The CDR3 covers 15 residues. The trim removed 4 bases at V and 6 bases at J, leaving 10 bases unmatched. The CDR3: CASSARDRELGEQYF. CDR3 nucleotide sequence: TGTGCCAGCAGTGCCCGGGACAGGGAATTGGGCGAGCAGTACTTC.

The V and J genes are TRBV11-2 and TRBJ1-3; TRBD1 is a possible D gene (5 bases). The length of the CDR3 is 16 residues. Trimming shortened V by 2 bases and J by 3 bases, and 14 bases separated the two germline ends. Germline V lookup: CDR1 SGHAT, CDR2 FQNNGV. CDR3 sequence: CASSLRSQGIGNTIYF. In nucleotides, the CDR3 is TGTGCCAGCAGCTTACGAAGCCAGGGTATTGGAAACACCATATATTTT.

This rearrangement joins TRBV18 to TRBJ1-3, with 9 positions matching TRBD1. This CDR3 is 14 amino acids long. Germline loops: CDR1 KGHSH, CDR2 LQKENI. V was pared by 8 bases and J by 7 bases, with 9 bases of the junction left unmatched. In DNA form, the CDR3 reads TGTGCCAGCGCTACCGGGACAGGGATTAACACCATATATTTT. This gives the protein CASATGTGINTIYF.

The chain has TRBV5-1 and TRBJ2-1; 9 bases match TRBD1. The CDR3 extends over 15 amino acids. The junction had 6 bases not matched to a gene; V was cut back by 3 bases and J by 5 bases. Germline CDR1 SGHRS, CDR2 YFSETQ. CDR3 protein: CASSSRDRANNEQFF. DNA of the CDR3: TGCGCCAGCAGCTCCCGGGACAGGGCGAACAATGAGCAGTTCTTC.

V gene TRBV29-1 combines with J gene TRBJ2-3; possibly TRBD2 for D (6 bases). Trimming took 4 bases from V and 2 from J, leaving 13 bases between them. This CDR3 contains 14 residues. The germline CDR1 and CDR2 sequences are SQVTM and ANQGSEA. The CDR3 nucleotides read TGCAGCGTTGCGGGCGGGGATTACACAGATACGCAGTATTTT. Its protein is CSVAGGDYTDTQYF.

The chain is built from TRBV7-9 and TRBJ2-3; TRBD1 aligns across 8 bases. There are 15 residues in the CDR3. J lost 0 bases, V lost 4 bases, and 3 bases had no gene match. Per the germline V gene, CDR1 is SEHNR and CDR2 is FQNEAQ (reference sequence). CDR3 DNA: TGTGCCAGCAGCTGGACAGGGCCGAGCACAGATACGCAGTATTTT. The encoded protein is CASSWTGPSTDTQYF.

This clone was seen a single time. The rearrangement joins TRBV11-2 to TRBJ2-7; 12 nucleotides align to TRBD2. This CDR3 comprises 14 residues. CDR1 and CDR2 from the germline V gene are SGHAT and FQNNGV. After removal of 1 base from V and 5 bases from J, the junction contained 0 bases not matched to a gene. Here the CDR3 DNA reads TGTGCCAGCAGCTTAGGACTAGCGGGAGACGAGCAGTACTTC. It codes for CASSLGLAGDEQYF.

The CDR3 sequence: CASSQEGVGLAGIYLQETQYF. CDR3 DNA: TGCGCCAGCAGCCAAGAGGGGGTAGGACTAGCGGGAATATATCTCCAAGAGACCCAGTACTTC. V is TRBV4-1 and J is TRBJ2-5; TRBD2 agrees at 12 bases. V gave up 0 bases and J gave up 1 base; unmatched junction bases: 15. The CDR3 length is 21 residues. Germline CDR1 MGHRA, CDR2 YSYEKL.

The rearrangement uses TRBV19 and TRBJ2-1, with D perhaps TRBD1 (5 bases). V shed 1 base and J shed 4 bases, with 8 bases lying between them. The CDR3 length is 14 residues. Germline V gene lookup returns CDR1 LNHDA and CDR2 SQIVND (reference sequence). The CDR3 DNA reads TGTGCCAGTAGTATAGGGACAAATTACAATGAGCAGTTCTTC. This encodes CASSIGTNYNEQFF.

The chain carries TRBV7-8 and TRBJ2-7; tentatively, D is TRBD1 (5 bases). Germline CDR1 is SGHVS and CDR2 is FQNEAQ. The CDR3 contains 13 residues. The V end lost 2 bases, the J end lost 2 bases, and 7 bases lay between the germline ends. CDR3 DNA sequence: TGTGCCAGCAGCTTAAGGGGAACCTACGAGCAGTACTTC. Protein sequence: CASSLRGTYEQYF.

This clone was counted only a few times. This chain uses TRBV7-8 with TRBJ2-7; 7 nucleotides align to TRBD1. J gave up 6 bases and V 4 bases, and 9 bases lay outside the gene matches. The germline V gene has CDR1 SGHVS and CDR2 FQNEAQ. This CDR3 comprises 14 residues. CDR3 sequence reads: CASSSGDSPREQYF. The DNA for the CDR3 is TGTGCCAGCAGCTCAGGGGACAGCCCGCGCGAGCAGTACTTC.

This clone showed up just a few times. This chain connects TRBV4-1 to TRBJ1-1; perhaps TRBD1 as D (6 bases). The germline V gene encodes CDR1 MGHRA and CDR2 YSYEKL. Trimming shortened V by 4 bases and J by 1 base, and 10 bases separated the two germline ends. The CDR3 contains 14 residues. The DNA for the CDR3 is TGCGCCAGCAGCCTCCCGGGACAGAACACTGAAGCTTTCTTT. Amino acids: CASSLPGQNTEAFF.

A note on this clone: Other DNA sequences in the sample encode the same CDR3. The rearrangement links TRBV19 to TRBJ2-1, with TRBD2 matching 8 bases. In germline, CDR1 is LNHDA, CDR2 SQIVND (reference sequence). CDR3 size: 15 residues. The V gene end was trimmed by 3 bases and the J gene end by 4 bases; junction bases not matched to a gene: 5. The CDR3 DNA follows: TGTGCCAGTAGTATCGGCAGCGGGGGTTACAATGAGCAGTTCTTC. Its protein product is CASSIGSGGYNEQFF.

The chain employs TRBV6-5 and TRBJ2-4; 10 bases agree with TRBD1. J lost 12 bases, V lost 6 bases, and 8 bases had no gene match. The CDR3 length is 13 residues. Germline V lookup: CDR1 MNHEY, CDR2 SVGAGI. CDR3: CASSPGTGVTQYF. The DNA for the CDR3 is TGTGCCAGCAGCCCCGGGACAGGGGTTACTCAGTACTTC.

The V gene is TRBV19, the J gene TRBJ2-2, with 7 bases aligning to TRBD2. Germline V CDR1 and CDR2: LNHDA, SQIVND (reference sequence). V shed 1 base, J shed 0 bases, and the junction held 2 bases outside the gene matches. This CDR3 contains 16 residues. CDR3 sequence reads: CASSIGGGTNTGELFF. CDR3 bases: TGTGCCAGTAGTATAGGGGGGGGGACGAACACCGGGGAGCTGTTTTTT.

The chain employs TRBV2 and TRBJ1-1; D not resolved. The CDR3 extends over 12 amino acids. CDR1 and CDR2 (germline): SNHLY, FYNNEI. V shed 10 bases and J shed 1 base, with 10 bases lying between them. CDR3 nucleotide sequence: TGTGCCACTCGTCACAGGAACACTGAAGCTTTCTTT. Translation gives CATRHRNTEAFF.

In DNA form, the CDR3 reads TGTGCCAGCAGTGAATCCAGGGATCTGAAGGACGAGCAGTACTTC. Its protein is CASSESRDLKDEQYF. This sequence joins TRBV25-1 and TRBJ2-7; possible D gene TRBD1, 5 bases. The V gene's germline CDR1 is MGHDK and CDR2 SYGVNS. The length of the CDR3 is 15 residues. Trimming cost V 1 base and J 5 bases, with 15 bases left between them.

The gene calls are TRBV30 and TRBJ2-1, with 10 bases aligning to TRBD2. The ends lost 5 bases at V and 10 bases at J; junction bases unmatched: 8. The V gene's germline CDR1 is GTSNPN and CDR2 SVGIG (reference sequence). The CDR3 is 13 residues long. The CDR3 DNA sequence: TGTGCCTGGGACCCGGGACTAGCGCGGGAGCAGTTCTTC. It encodes CAWDPGLAREQFF.

On this clone itself: This sample includes further DNA sequences coding for the same CDR3. J is TRBJ2-7 and V is TRBV5-1; D possibly corresponds to TRBD1 (6 bases). Germline assignment: CDR1 SGHRS and CDR2 YFSETQ. V dropped 2 bases and J dropped 3 bases, with 9 bases sitting between them. The CDR3 runs 13 residues. CDR3: CASSLGQFYEQYF. The DNA of the CDR3 is TGCGCCAGCAGCTTAGGACAGTTCTACGAGCAGTACTTC. The whole variable domain, remainder taken from reference TRBV5-1 and TRBJ2-7, is KAGVTQTPRYLIKTRGQQVTLSCSPISGHRSVSWYQQTPGQGLQFLFEYFSETQRNKGNFPGRFSGRQFSNSRSEMNVSTLELGDSALYLCASSLGQFYEQYFGPGTRLTVT.